This T cell receptor beta chain was recorded in a study of blood T cell repertoires in COVID-19. At the level of the study: Sites in the United States, Italy and Spain provided acute and convalescent COVID-19 samples. Sources were T cells, B-cell-depleted T cells, or PBMCs; the material itself was cDNA or gDNA.

This clone was counted between two and nine times. Under the authors' procedure: It was from reference gene primer amplification that nucleated cell counts were estimated. Only in-frame clones appear in the TCRdb table, and some are missing; sequencing was by immunoSEQ multiplex PCR. That table is the source of V, J and clone size, and D and trimming were worked out from the DNA. The sample lists 100,000 or so clones; around 87% were seen once. Looked up from germline, CDR1 is SNHLY and CDR2 is FYNNEI. This CDR3 region has 13 residues. Trimming took 8 bases from V and 5 from J, leaving 13 bases between them.

V is TRBV2 and J is TRBJ1-5, with unresolved D. What was sequenced was peripheral blood. This TCR was recovered from a human donor in a cohort sampled during active COVID-19. The CDR3 protein is CASGRGFDQPQHF. In DNA, the CDR3 is TGTGCCAGCGGGAGAGGTTTTGATCAGCCCCAGCATTTT.